The next 14 T cell receptor beta chains were all read from a single sample in a study of OX40 agonist ivuxolimab in advanced cancers. The data were produced by immunoSEQ multiplex PCR, yet TCRdb's version contains in-frame clones alone and is incomplete. There are roughly 60,000 clones in the sample; more than 85% occur only once, and roughly 0.45% lies in the top ten. The starting material was CD4+ or CD8+ T cells sorted from blood, obtained in a trial of the OX40 agonist ivuxolimab. These receptors originate from an adult with an advanced solid tumor such as melanoma, head and neck, liver or kidney cancer.

The rearrangement uses TRBV19 and TRBJ2-7; the D call may be TRBD1 or TRBD2 (6 bases each). This CDR3 region has 16 residues. Germline-derived CDR1 and CDR2 are LNHDA and SQIVND (reference sequence). The germline V and J ends were trimmed by 6 bases and 0 bases, with 18 bases remaining between them. CDR3 DNA sequence: TGTGCCAGTAGCCCAAGTGGGGGGCCGAGCTCCTACGAGCAGTACTTC. Its protein product is CASSPSGGPSSYEQYF.

The chain couples TRBV5-5 to TRBJ2-7; D remains unclear. Per germline, CDR1 SGHKS and CDR2 YYEKEE (reference sequence). V dropped 4 bases and J dropped 6 bases, with 11 bases sitting between them. This CDR3 has 12 amino acids. The CDR3 DNA sequence: TGTGCCAGCAGCCCGAGGTCGGCCGAGCAGTACTTC. Its translation is CASSPRSAEQYF.

The CDR3 region has the DNA TGTGCCAGCAGCCTTCAAGCGGGGACGGGTGAGCAGTTCTTC. This codes for CASSLQAGTGEQFF. V usage is TRBV7-2 and J usage is TRBJ2-1; 7 bases line up with TRBD2. V lost 5 bases, J lost 9 bases, and 10 bases stayed unmatched. This CDR3 region has 14 residues. Per the germline V gene, CDR1 is SGHTA and CDR2 is FQGNSA.

V gene TRBV19 combines with J gene TRBJ1-5; 12 bases align to TRBD1. The CDR3 has 15 residues. The ends lost 6 bases at V and 6 bases at J; junction bases unmatched: 6. The germline V gene encodes CDR1 LNHDA and CDR2 SQIVND (reference sequence). CDR3 nucleotides: TGTGCCAGTAGCCCGGGACAGGGGGCGGGTCAGCCCCAGCATTTT. Translating gives CASSPGQGAGQPQHF.

V usage is TRBV19 and J usage is TRBJ1-1, with 7 bases identical to TRBD1. Germline loops: CDR1 LNHDA, CDR2 SQIVND (reference sequence). The CDR3 sequence is 15 residues long. After removal of 5 bases from V and 0 bases from J, the junction contained 6 bases not matched to a gene. CDR3 loop: CASSGVDRLNTEAFF. CDR3 DNA: TGTGCCAGTAGTGGCGTGGACAGGCTGAACACTGAAGCTTTCTTT.

V is TRBV11-2 and J is TRBJ2-2, with 10 bases fitting TRBD1. CDR1 and CDR2 from the germline V gene are SGHAT and FQNNGV. J lost 3 bases, V lost 5 bases, and 6 bases had no gene match. The CDR3 runs to 16 residues. The CDR3 region is CASSLGQGRYTGELFF. In DNA, the CDR3 is TGTGCCAGCAGCCTGGGACAGGGGCGGTACACCGGGGAGCTGTTTTTT. The full variable domain, completed using reference TRBV11-2 and TRBJ2-2, is EAGVAQSPRYKIIEKRQSVAFWCNPISGHATLYWYQQILGQGPKLLIQFQNNGVVDDSQLPKDRFSAERLKGVDSTLKIQPAKLEDSAVYLCASSLGQGRYTGELFFGEGSRLTVL.

The chain carries TRBV25-1 and TRBJ2-6; D unclear. The length of the CDR3 is 14 residues. V lost 5 bases, J lost 0 bases, and 5 bases lay in between. The germline V gene encodes CDR1 MGHDK and CDR2 SYGVNS. In DNA form, the CDR3 reads TGTGCCAGCAGTAGCAGCTCTGGGGCCAACGTCCTGACTTTC. Protein product: CASSSSSGANVLTF.

The V and J genes are TRBV7-9 and TRBJ1-1, with D hard to call. V dropped 5 bases and J dropped 10 bases, with 11 bases sitting between them. The CDR3 totals 11 residues. CDR1 and CDR2 (germline): SEHNR, FQNEAQ (reference sequence). CDR3 in DNA: TGTGCCAGCAGCCTAACGGGTGCAGCTTTCTTT. This translates into CASSLTGAAFF.

The sample holds one count of this clone. The CDR3 nucleotides are TGTGCCAGCAGCTTAGATCAGAACAGTGAGCAGTTCTTC. Translated, it gives CASSLDQNSEQFF. The gene calls are TRBV11-3 and TRBJ2-1; D not resolved. With 0 bases removed from V and 9 bases from J, the gap between germline ends came to 9 bases. This CDR3 region has 13 residues. Germline V gives CDR1 SGHNT, CDR2 YENEEA.

The rearrangement uses TRBV18 and TRBJ1-2, with D tentatively TRBD1 (5 bases). Germline V CDR1 and CDR2: KGHSH, LQKENI. This CDR3 contains 13 residues. Trimming took off 5 bases at V and 1 base at J, with 8 bases between the two ends. CDR3 coding DNA: TGTGCCAGCTCAACGACAGATAACTATGGCTACACCTTC. Protein product: CASSTTDNYGYTF.

J is TRBJ1-3 and V is TRBV7-8; 7 positions agree with TRBD1. Germline V CDR1 and CDR2: SGHVS, FQNEAQ. The ends lost 5 bases at V and 0 bases at J; junction bases unmatched: 10. CDR3 length equals 17 residues. In DNA, the CDR3 is TGTGCCAGCAGCGACCGGGACAGTGCCTTCTCTGGAAACACCATATATTTT. This sequence encodes CASSDRDSAFSGNTIYF.

This chain uses TRBV29-1 with TRBJ2-1; TRBD1 matches 9 bases. The junction had 3 bases not matched to a gene; V was cut back by 4 bases and J by 5 bases. This CDR3 comprises 13 residues. CDR1 and CDR2 (germline): SQVTM, ANQGSEA. CDR3 nucleotide sequence: TGCAGCGTTGGGACAGGGGTTGACAATGAGCAGTTCTTC. This translates into CSVGTGVDNEQFF.

The CDR3 DNA sequence: TGTGCCAGCAGCTCGACTAGCGGTAGCGGGACCCAGTACTTC. Its translation is CASSSTSGSGTQYF. The chain recombines TRBV7-2 with TRBJ2-5; the match to TRBD2 covers 9 bases. This CDR3 region has 14 residues. Germline V gene lookup returns CDR1 SGHTA and CDR2 FQGNSA. V shed 4 bases, J shed 7 bases, and the junction held 7 bases outside the gene matches.

This clone was counted a single time. This rearrangement joins TRBV15 to TRBJ1-5, with a tentative D call TRBD1 (5 bases). The V end was cut by 7 bases, the J end by 4 bases, with 11 bases between. CDR1 is LNHNV, CDR2 YYDKDF, per germline (reference sequence). CDR3 length equals 13 residues. The CDR3 sequence: CATTGQENQPQHF. The CDR3 bases are TGTGCCACCACAGGGCAGGAAAATCAGCCCCAGCATTTT.